A single sample is the source of the 16 T cell receptor beta chains below, sequenced in a study of blood T cell repertoires in COVID-19. Profiling relied on immunoSEQ multiplex PCR, and the TCRdb table lists in-frame clones only, not all of them. The sample consists of roughly 87,000 clones, more than 75% of them appearing once. Source material: peripheral blood. Receptors originate from a man aged 35 to 55 with acute or convalescent COVID-19.

The V and J genes are TRBV7-9 and TRBJ1-5; a weak D match, TRBD1 (6 bases). This CDR3 region has 15 residues. V was clipped by 5 bases and J by 5 bases, with 16 bases between them. Per the germline V gene, CDR1 is SEHNR and CDR2 is FQNEAQ (reference sequence). Written as DNA, the CDR3 is TGTGCCAGCAGCCCGGGGGGGGCAGGGGATCAGCCCCAGCATTTT. Translation: CASSPGGAGDQPQHF.

The chain has TRBV14 and TRBJ2-5; 8 bases match TRBD1. The CDR3 contains 15 residues. V lost 5 bases and J lost 4; bases outside the gene matches: 9. Per germline, CDR1 SGHDN and CDR2 FVKESK. The CDR3 DNA sequence: TGTGCCAGCAGCAATGGACAGGGCTATGTAGAGACCCAGTACTTC. Its protein is CASSNGQGYVETQYF.

The rearrangement uses TRBV7-9 and TRBJ1-2, with D perhaps TRBD1 (5 bases). Trimming stripped 7 bases from V and 7 bases from J, with 22 bases between. Germline CDR1 SEHNR, CDR2 FQNEAQ (reference sequence). The CDR3 runs to 15 residues. CDR3 nucleotides: TGTGCCAGCATCCGAAGTACCGCCGGGGGGGGTGGCTACACCTTC. Its translation is CASIRSTAGGGGYTF.

The J gene is TRBJ1-1, the V gene TRBV19; 7 nucleotides agree with TRBD1. Trimming at V came to 7 bases and at J to 10 bases, leaving 9 bases not matched to a gene. The CDR3 runs 12 residues. Germline CDR1 LNHDA, CDR2 SQIVND (reference sequence). The CDR3 here is CASTRQGSRAFF. The CDR3 region has the DNA TGTGCCAGTACCCGACAGGGATCGAGAGCTTTCTTT.

This chain joins TRBV7-9 and TRBJ1-1; 9 bases agree with TRBD1. CDR1 is SEHNR, CDR2 FQNEAQ, per germline (reference sequence). CDR3 size: 13 residues. Unmatched junction bases numbered 3, after V lost 6 bases and J lost 4 bases. CDR3 sequence reads: CASSQTGGTEAFF. CDR3 DNA: TGTGCCAGCAGTCAGACAGGGGGCACTGAAGCTTTCTTT. Supplemented by reference TRBV7-9 and TRBJ1-1, the full variable domain reads DTGVSQNPRHKITKRGQNVTFRCDPISEHNRLYWYRQTLGQGPEFLTYFQNEAQLEKSRLLSDRFSAERPKGSFSTLEIQRTEQGDSAMYLCASSQTGGTEAFFGQGTRLTVV.

This sequence joins TRBV27 and TRBJ1-1; 9 bases align to TRBD1. The CDR3 loop spans 16 amino acids. CDR1 MNHEY and CDR2 SMNVEV come from the germline V gene (reference sequence). Losses at the gene ends were 6 bases for V and 3 bases for J; bases not matched to a gene: 11. CDR3 coding DNA: TGTGCCAGCAGGACGGGACAGGGAGGCCCGGACACTGAAGCTTTCTTT. Its translation is CASRTGQGGPDTEAFF.

The V gene is TRBV30, the J gene TRBJ1-3; 8 bases match TRBD1. Trimming removed 8 bases from V and 1 base from J; junction bases left unmatched: 7. The CDR3 contains 14 residues. Germline CDR1 and CDR2: GTSNPN and SVGIG (reference sequence). CDR3 in DNA: TGTGCCCTCGGACAGGGCCGTTCTGGAAACACCATATATTTT. It translates to CALGQGRSGNTIYF.

The CDR3 nucleotides are TGTGCCAGTAGTATCCTGGAGGGACGACAAAACATTCAGTACTTC. It specifies CASSILEGRQNIQYF. This chain links TRBV19 with TRBJ2-4, with D tentatively TRBD2 (6 bases). Germline V gene lookup returns CDR1 LNHDA and CDR2 SQIVND (reference sequence). This CDR3 spans 15 amino acids. Trimming took off 3 bases at V and 5 bases at J, with 14 bases between the two ends.

The gene calls are TRBV29-1 and TRBJ2-5, with 9 bases lining up with TRBD2. V shed 4 bases and J 6 bases; nucleotides not matched to a gene: 18. Germline V lookup: CDR1 SQVTM, CDR2 ANQGSEA. The CDR3 is 17 amino acids. CDR3 coding DNA: TGCAGCGTTGTTCTCTGGGTCGGTAGCGGGAGTTTAAAGACCCAGTACTTC. Amino acid sequence: CSVVLWVGSGSLKTQYF.

This chain uses TRBV3-1 (or the pseudogene TRBV3-2) with TRBJ2-7; 9 positions match TRBD2. Looked up from germline, CDR1 is LGHDT and CDR2 is YNNKEL (reference sequence). The CDR3 runs to 18 residues. The trim removed 5 bases at V and 6 bases at J, leaving 20 bases unmatched. The CDR3 sequence is CASSTLHAWAGGLSEQYF. The CDR3 region has the DNA TGTGCCAGCAGCACCCTGCACGCGTGGGCGGGAGGGCTTTCCGAGCAGTACTTC.

CDR3 sequence: CASSLTGDTEAFF. The CDR3 DNA reads TGTGCCAGTAGTTTAACAGGCGACACTGAAGCTTTCTTT. This chain connects TRBV19 to TRBJ1-1; possible D gene TRBD1, 5 bases. V was pared by 5 bases and J by 3 bases, with 10 bases between. Looked up from germline, CDR1 is LNHDA and CDR2 is SQIVND (reference sequence). The length of the CDR3 is 13 residues.

The rearrangement links TRBV13 to TRBJ2-1; 9 positions agree with TRBD1. The CDR3 runs to 15 residues. Germline V CDR1 and CDR2: PRHDT, FYEKMQ (reference sequence). J lost 10 bases, V lost 4 bases, and 11 bases had no gene match. This chain's CDR3 is CASSSLGTGYEEQFF. CDR3 nucleotide sequence: TGTGCCAGCAGCTCACTCGGGACAGGGTACGAAGAGCAGTTCTTC.

The rearrangement links TRBV5-1 to TRBJ2-6; D may be TRBD1 (5 bases). Trimming stripped 7 bases from V and 0 bases from J, with 11 bases between. The germline CDR1 and CDR2 sequences are SGHRS and YFSETQ. The CDR3 has 15 residues. The CDR3 region has the DNA TGCGCCAGCCGTGAACAGGCCTCTGGGGCCAACGTCCTGACTTTC. Encoded protein: CASREQASGANVLTF.

This chain connects TRBV19 to TRBJ1-6, with 8 bases identical to TRBD1. Germline V gene lookup returns CDR1 LNHDA and CDR2 SQIVND (reference sequence). Unmatched junction bases numbered 12, after V lost 7 bases and J lost 7 bases. The CDR3 sequence is 16 residues long. The CDR3 DNA reads TGTGCCAGTACCCCGTCTCTGACAGGGGTAAATTCACCCCTCCACTTT. This translates into CASTPSLTGVNSPLHF.

This clone is a singleton in its sample. The chain carries TRBV6-6 and TRBJ2-7; D is perhaps TRBD1 (6 bases). CDR1 and CDR2 (germline): MNHNY, SVGAGI (reference sequence). There are 11 residues in the CDR3. Trimming stripped 6 bases from V and 6 bases from J, with 9 bases between. The CDR3 region has the DNA TGTGCCAGCAGCGACAGGCGCGAGCAGTACTTC. It codes for CASSDRREQYF.

The chain combines TRBV5-5 with TRBJ1-3, with D tentatively TRBD1 (5 bases). With 2 bases removed from V and 2 bases from J, the gap between germline ends came to 14 bases. Germline V gene sequence: CDR1 SGHKS, CDR2 YYEKEE (reference sequence). The CDR3 has 16 amino acids. The CDR3 DNA reads TGTGCCAGCAGCTTCCGAGTAGGGGAAGCTGGAAACACCATATATTTT. This codes for CASSFRVGEAGNTIYF.